This TCR beta chain is from a study of blood T cell repertoires in COVID-19. Some clones are missing from TCRdb's copy, which holds only in-frame ones; the method was immunoSEQ multiplex PCR. Among around 130,000 clones listed, just under 85% were seen once. V gave up 2 bases and J gave up 3 bases, with 8 bases separating them. Germline V gene lookup returns CDR1 LGHDT and CDR2 YNNKEL (reference sequence). This CDR3 is 14 amino acids long. The sample comprised peripheral blood. V usage is TRBV3-1 (or the pseudogene TRBV3-2) and J usage is TRBJ1-5; D call uncertain. The sequence came from a woman aged 45-60 years with acute or convalescent COVID-19. Written as DNA, the CDR3 is TGTGCCAGCAGCCAAAGCACCTACAATCAGCCCCAGCATTTT. This sequence encodes CASSQSTYNQPQHF.